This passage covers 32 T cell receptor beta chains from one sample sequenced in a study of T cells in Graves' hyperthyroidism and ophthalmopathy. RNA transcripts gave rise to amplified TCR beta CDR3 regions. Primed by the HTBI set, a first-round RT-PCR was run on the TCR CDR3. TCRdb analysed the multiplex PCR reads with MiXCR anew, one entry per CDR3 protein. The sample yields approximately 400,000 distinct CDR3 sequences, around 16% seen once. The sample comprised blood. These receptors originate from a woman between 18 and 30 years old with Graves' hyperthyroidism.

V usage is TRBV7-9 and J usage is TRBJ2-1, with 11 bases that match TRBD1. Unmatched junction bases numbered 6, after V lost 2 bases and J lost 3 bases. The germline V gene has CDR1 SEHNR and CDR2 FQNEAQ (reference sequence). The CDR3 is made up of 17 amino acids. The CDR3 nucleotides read TGTGCCAGCAGCTTATTCATCGGGACAGGGGGCTACAATGAGCAGTTCTTC. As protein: CASSLFIGTGGYNEQFF.

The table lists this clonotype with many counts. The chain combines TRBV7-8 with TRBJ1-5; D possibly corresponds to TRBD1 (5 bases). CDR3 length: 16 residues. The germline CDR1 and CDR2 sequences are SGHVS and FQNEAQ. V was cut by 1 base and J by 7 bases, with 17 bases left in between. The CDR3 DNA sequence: TGTGCCAGCAGCTTAGAACAGGTCCAGGCAGGCCAGCCCCAGCATTTT. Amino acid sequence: CASSLEQVQAGQPQHF.

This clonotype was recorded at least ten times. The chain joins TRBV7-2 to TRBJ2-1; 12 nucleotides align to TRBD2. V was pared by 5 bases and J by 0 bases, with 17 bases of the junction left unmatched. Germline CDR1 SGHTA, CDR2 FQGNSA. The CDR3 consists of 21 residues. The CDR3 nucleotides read TGTGCCAGCAGCCAACGTACCAAGACTAGCGGGAGCATTCGCTCCTACAATGAGCAGTTCTTC. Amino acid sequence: CASSQRTKTSGSIRSYNEQFF.

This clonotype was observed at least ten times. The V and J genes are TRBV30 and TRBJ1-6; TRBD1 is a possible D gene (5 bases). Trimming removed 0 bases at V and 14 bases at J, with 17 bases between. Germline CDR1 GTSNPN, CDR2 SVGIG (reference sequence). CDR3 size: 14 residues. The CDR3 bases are TGTGCCTGGAGTGTGGCCGGGAGGGGCCCGGCCCTCCACTTT. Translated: CAWSVAGRGPALHF.

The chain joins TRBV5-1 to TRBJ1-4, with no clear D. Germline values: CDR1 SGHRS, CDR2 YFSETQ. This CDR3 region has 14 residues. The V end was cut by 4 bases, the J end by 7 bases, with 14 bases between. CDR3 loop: CASSPDAYGEKLFF. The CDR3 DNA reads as TGCGCCAGCAGCCCAGACGCCTACGGTGAAAAACTGTTTTTT.

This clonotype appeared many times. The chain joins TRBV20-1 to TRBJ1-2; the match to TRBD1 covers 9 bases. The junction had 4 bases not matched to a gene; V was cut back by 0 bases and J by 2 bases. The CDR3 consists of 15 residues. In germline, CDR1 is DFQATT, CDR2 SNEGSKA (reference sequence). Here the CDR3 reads CSARDAGQGNYGYTF. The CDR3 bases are TGCAGTGCTAGAGATGCCGGACAGGGGAACTATGGCTACACCTTC.

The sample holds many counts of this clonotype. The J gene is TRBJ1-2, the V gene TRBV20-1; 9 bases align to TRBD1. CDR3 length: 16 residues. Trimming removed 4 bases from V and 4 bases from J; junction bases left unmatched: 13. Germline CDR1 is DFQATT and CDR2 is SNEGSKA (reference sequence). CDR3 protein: CSANSGTGLVAYGYTF. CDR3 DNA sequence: TGCAGTGCTAACTCCGGGACAGGGTTGGTTGCCTATGGCTACACCTTC.

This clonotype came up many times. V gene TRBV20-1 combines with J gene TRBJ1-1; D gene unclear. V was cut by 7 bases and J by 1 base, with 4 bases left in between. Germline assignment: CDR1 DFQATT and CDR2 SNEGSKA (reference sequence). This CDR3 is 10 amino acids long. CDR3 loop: CSGENTEAFF. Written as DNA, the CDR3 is TGCAGTGGAGAGAACACTGAAGCTTTCTTT.

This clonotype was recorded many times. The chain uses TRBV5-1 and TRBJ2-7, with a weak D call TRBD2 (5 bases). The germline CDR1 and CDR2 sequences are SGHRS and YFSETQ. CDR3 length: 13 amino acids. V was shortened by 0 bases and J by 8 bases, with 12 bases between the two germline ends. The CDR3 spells CASSLEDSGKQYF. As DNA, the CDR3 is TGCGCCAGCAGCTTGGAGGATTCGGGAAAGCAGTACTTC.

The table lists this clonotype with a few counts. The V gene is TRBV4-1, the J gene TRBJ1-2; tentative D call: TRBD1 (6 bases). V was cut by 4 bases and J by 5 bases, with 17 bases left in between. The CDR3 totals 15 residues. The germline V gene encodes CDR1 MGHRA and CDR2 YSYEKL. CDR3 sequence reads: CASSPRSGEGYGYTF. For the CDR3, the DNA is TGCGCCAGCAGCCCCCGGTCAGGGGAGGGATATGGCTACACCTTC.

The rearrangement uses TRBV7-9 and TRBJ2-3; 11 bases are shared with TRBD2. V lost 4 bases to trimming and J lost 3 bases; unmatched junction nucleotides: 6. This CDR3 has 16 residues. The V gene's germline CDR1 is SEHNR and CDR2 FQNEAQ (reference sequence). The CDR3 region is CASSYLLAGETDTQYF. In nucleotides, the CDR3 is TGTGCCAGCAGCTACCTACTAGCGGGGGAAACAGATACGCAGTATTTT.

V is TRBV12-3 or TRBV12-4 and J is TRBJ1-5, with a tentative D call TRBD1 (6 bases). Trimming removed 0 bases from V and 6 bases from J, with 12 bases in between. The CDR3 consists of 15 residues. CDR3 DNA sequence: TGTGCCAGCAGTTTAGCTCGGCTGGGGGCTCAGCCCCAGCATTTT. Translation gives CASSLARLGAQPQHF.

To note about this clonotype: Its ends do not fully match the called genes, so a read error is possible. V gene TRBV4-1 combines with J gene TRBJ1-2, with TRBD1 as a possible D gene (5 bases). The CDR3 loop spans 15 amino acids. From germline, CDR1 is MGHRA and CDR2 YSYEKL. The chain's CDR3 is CASSQGLKRDYGCTF. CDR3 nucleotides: TGCGCCAGCAGCCAGGGGTTGAAGCGGGACTATGGCTGCACCTTC.

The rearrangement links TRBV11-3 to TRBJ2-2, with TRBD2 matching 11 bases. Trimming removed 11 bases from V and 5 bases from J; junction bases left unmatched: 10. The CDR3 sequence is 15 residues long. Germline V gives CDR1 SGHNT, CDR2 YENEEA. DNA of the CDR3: TGTGCCTCTTCCGGGGCTAGCGGGGGGACCGGGGAGCTGTTTTTT. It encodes CASSGASGGTGELFF.

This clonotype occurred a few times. CDR3 sequence (DNA): TGCGCCAGCAGCTTTCAAGCGAACACTGAAGCTTTCTTT. Translation: CASSFQANTEAFF. This rearrangement joins TRBV5-1 to TRBJ1-1; D is unresolved. The V gene lost 2 bases and the J gene lost 1 base, with 6 bases spanning the gap. Germline CDR1 is SGHRS and CDR2 is YFSETQ. This CDR3 comprises 13 residues. Variable domain in full (rest from reference TRBV5-1 and TRBJ1-1): KAGVTQTPRYLIKTRGQQVTLSCSPISGHRSVSWYQQTPGQGLQFLFEYFSETQRNKGNFPGRFSGRQFSNSRSEMNVSTLELGDSALYLCASSFQANTEAFFGQGTRLTVV.

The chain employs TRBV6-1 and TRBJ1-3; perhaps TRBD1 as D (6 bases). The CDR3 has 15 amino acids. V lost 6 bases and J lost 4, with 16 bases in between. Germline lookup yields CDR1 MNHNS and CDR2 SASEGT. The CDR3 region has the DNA TGTGCCAGCAGCCGACGTGGGGGGGGCGGAAACACCATATATTTT. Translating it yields CASSRRGGGGNTIYF.

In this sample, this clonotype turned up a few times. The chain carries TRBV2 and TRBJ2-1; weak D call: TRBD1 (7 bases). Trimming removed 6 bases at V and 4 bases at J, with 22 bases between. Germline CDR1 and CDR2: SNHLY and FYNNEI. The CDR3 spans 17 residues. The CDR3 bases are TGTGCCAGCAGGGGACTGACAGGGACCCGCTTATACAATGAGCAGTTCTTC. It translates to CASRGLTGTRLYNEQFF.

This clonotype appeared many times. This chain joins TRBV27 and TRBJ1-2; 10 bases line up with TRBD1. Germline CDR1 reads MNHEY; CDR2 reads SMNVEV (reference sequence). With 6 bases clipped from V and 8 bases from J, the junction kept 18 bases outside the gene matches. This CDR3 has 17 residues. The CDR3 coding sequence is TGTGCCAGCAGCAAACATACCGGGGGGGGGACAGGGGAAGGCTACACCTTC. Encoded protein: CASSKHTGGGTGEGYTF.

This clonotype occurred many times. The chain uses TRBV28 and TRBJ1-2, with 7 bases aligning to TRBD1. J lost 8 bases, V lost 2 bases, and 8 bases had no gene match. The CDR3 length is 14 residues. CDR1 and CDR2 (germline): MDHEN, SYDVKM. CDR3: CASSLRDRVGGYTF. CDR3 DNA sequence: TGTGCCAGCAGTTTACGCGACAGGGTCGGAGGCTACACCTTC.

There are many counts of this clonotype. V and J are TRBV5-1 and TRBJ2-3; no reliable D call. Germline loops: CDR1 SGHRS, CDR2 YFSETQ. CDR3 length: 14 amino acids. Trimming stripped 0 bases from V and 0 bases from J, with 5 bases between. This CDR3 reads CASSLVRSTDTQYF. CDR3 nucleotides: TGCGCCAGCAGCTTGGTCCGGAGCACAGATACGCAGTATTTT. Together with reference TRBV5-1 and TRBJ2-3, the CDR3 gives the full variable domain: KAGVTQTPRYLIKTRGQQVTLSCSPISGHRSVSWYQQTPGQGLQFLFEYFSETQRNKGNFPGRFSGRQFSNSRSEMNVSTLELGDSALYLCASSLVRSTDTQYFGPGTRLTVL.

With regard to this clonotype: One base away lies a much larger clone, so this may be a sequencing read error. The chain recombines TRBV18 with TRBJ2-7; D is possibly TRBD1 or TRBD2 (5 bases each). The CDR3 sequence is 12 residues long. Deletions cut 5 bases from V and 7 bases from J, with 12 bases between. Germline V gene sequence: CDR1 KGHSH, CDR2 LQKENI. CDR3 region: CASSAGGREQYF. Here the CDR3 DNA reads TGTGCCAGCTCAGCTGGGGGTAGGGAGCAGTACTTC.

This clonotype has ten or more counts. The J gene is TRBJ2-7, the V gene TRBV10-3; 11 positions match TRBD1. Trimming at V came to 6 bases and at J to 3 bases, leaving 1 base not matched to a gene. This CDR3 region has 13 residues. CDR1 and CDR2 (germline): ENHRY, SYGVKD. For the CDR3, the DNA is TGTGCCATCAGGGGACAGGGGGACTACGAGCAGTACTTC. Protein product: CAIRGQGDYEQYF.

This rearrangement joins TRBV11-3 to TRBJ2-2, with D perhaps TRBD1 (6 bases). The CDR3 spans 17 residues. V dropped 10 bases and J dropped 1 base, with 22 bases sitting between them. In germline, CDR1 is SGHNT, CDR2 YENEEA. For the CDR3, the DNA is TGTGCCACCAGGTCGGGATTTGGGGGCGGGAACACCGGGGAGCTGTTTTTT. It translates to CATRSGFGGGNTGELFF.

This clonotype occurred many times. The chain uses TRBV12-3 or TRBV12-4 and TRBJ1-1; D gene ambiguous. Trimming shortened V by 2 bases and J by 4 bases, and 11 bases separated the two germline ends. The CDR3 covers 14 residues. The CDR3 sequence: CASSLSPGSTEAFF. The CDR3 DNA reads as TGTGCCAGCAGTTTAAGCCCGGGGAGCACTGAAGCTTTCTTT.

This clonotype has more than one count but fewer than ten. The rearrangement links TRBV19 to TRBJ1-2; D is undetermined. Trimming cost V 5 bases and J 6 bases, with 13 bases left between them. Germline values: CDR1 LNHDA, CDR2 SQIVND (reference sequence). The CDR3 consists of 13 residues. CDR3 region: CASSPFSRDGYTF. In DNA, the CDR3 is TGTGCCAGTAGTCCGTTTTCACGGGATGGCTACACCTTC.

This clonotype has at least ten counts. CDR3 nucleotide sequence: TGTGCCAGCAGCTTGGTTCCCCGGGACAGGGTCCGGATGAACACTGAAGCTTTCTTT. It is translated as CASSLVPRDRVRMNTEAFF. The chain is built from TRBV5-5 and TRBJ1-1; 9 positions agree with TRBD1. The CDR3 extends over 19 amino acids. After removal of 0 bases from V and 0 bases from J, the junction contained 12 bases not matched to a gene. Germline V gives CDR1 SGHKS, CDR2 YYEKEE (reference sequence).

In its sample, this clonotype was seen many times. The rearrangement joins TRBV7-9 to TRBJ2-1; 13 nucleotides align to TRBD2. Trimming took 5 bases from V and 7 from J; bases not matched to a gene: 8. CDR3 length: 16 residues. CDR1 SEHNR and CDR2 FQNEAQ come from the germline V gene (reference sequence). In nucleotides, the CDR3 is TGTGCCAGCAGCCCAGGACTAGCGGGAGTAAGAAATGAGCAGTTCTTC. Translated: CASSPGLAGVRNEQFF.

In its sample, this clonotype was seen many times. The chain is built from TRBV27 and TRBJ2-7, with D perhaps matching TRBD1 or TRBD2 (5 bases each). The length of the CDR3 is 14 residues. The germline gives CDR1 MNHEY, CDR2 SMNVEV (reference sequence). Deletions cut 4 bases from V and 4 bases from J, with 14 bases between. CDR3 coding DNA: TGTGCCAGCAGTTCCCGGGACCGCCGGTACGAGCAGTACTTC. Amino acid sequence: CASSSRDRRYEQYF.

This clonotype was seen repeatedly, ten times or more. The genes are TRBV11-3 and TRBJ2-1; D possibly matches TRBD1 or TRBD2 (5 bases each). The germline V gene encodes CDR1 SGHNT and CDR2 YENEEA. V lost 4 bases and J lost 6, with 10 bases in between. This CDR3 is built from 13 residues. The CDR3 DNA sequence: TGTGCCAGCAGCTCGGGACCCTTCAATGAGCAGTTCTTC. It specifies CASSSGPFNEQFF.

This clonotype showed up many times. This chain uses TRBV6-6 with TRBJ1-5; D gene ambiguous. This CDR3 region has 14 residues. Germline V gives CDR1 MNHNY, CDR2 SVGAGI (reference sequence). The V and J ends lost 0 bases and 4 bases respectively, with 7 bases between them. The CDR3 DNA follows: TGTGCCAGCAGTTACTCTCGTGGGAATCAGCCCCAGCATTTT. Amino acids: CASSYSRGNQPQHF.

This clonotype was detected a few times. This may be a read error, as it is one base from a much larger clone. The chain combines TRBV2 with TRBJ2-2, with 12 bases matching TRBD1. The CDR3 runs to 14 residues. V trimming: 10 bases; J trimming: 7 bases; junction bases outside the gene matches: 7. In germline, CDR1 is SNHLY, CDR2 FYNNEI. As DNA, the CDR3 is TGTGCCATCAGGGGGACAGGGGGCATCGGGGAGCTGTTTTTT. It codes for CAIRGTGGIGELFF.

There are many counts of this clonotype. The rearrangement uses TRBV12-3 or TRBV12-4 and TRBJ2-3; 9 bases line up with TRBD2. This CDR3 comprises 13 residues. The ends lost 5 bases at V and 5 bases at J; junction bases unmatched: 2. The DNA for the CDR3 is TGTGCCAGCAGTCCGACTAGCGGAGATACGCAGTATTTT. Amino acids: CASSPTSGDTQYF.